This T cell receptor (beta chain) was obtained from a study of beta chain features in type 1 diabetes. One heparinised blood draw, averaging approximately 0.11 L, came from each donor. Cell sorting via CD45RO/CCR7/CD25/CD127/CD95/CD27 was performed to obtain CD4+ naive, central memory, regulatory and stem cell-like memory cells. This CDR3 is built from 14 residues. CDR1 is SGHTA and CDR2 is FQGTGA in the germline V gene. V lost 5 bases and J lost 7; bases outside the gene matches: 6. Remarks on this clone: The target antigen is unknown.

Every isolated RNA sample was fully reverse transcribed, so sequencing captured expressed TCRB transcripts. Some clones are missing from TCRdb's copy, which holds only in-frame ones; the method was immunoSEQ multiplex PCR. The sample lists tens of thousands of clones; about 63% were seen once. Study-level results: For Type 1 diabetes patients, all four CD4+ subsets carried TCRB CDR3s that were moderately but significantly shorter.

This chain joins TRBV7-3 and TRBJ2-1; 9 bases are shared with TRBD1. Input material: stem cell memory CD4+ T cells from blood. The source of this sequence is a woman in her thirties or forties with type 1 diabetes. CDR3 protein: CASSQQGANNEQFF. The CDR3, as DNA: TGTGCCAGCAGCCAACAGGGGGCGAATAATGAGCAGTTCTTC.